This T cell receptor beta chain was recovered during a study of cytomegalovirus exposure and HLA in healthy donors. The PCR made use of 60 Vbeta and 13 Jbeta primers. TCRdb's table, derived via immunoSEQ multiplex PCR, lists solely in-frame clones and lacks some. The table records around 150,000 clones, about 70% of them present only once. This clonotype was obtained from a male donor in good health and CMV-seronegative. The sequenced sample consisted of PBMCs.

CDR3 residues: CASSPLLAGTSGANVLTF. The DNA of the CDR3 is TGTGCCAGCTCACCACTCCTAGCGGGGACTTCTGGGGCCAACGTCCTGACTTTC. J is TRBJ2-6 and V is TRBV18, with TRBD2 identical over 9 bases. The CDR3 spans 18 residues. Germline V gene lookup returns CDR1 KGHSH and CDR2 LQKENI. Trimming at V came to 1 base and at J to 1 base, leaving 5 bases not matched to a gene.